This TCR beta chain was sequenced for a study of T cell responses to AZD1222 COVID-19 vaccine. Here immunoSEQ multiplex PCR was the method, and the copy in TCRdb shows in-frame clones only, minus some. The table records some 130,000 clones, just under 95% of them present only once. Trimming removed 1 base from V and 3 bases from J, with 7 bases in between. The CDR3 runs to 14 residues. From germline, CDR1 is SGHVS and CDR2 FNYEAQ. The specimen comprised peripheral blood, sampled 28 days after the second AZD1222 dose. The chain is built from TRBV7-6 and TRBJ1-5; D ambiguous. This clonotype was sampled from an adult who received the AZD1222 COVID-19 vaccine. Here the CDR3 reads CASSLEPINQPQHF. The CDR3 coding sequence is TGTGCCAGCAGCTTAGAACCGATCAATCAGCCCCAGCATTTT.